This TCR beta chain derives from a study of control samples from healthy donors and cancer patients. Method: immunoSEQ multiplex PCR; TCRdb's copy keeps in-frame clones and lacks some. This sample has 180,000 or so clones, with roughly nine tenths found just once. Trimming cost V 1 base and J 6 bases, with 8 bases left between them. CDR3 length: 13 residues. Germline V gene data show CDR1 as SGDLS and CDR2 as YYNGEE. The TCR was taken from a woman in her 30s in good health. Sequenced material: blood. The chain combines TRBV9 with TRBJ2-4, with D possibly being TRBD1 (5 bases). The CDR3: CASSVQGSNIQYF. The DNA for the CDR3 is TGTGCCAGCAGCGTACAGGGTTCAAACATTCAGTACTTC.